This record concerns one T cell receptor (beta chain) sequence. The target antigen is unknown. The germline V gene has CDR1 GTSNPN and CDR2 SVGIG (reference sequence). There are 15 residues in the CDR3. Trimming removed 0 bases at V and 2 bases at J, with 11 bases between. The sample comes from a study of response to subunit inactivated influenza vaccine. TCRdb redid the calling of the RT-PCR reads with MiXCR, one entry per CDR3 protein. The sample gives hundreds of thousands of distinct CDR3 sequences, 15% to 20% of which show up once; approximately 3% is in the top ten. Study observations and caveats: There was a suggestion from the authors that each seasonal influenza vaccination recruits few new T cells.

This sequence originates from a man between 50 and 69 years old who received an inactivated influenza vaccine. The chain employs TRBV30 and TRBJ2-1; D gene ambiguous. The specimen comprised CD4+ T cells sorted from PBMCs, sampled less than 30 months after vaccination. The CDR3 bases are TGTGCCTGGAGTGTAACCGGATATCCCTACAATGAGCAGTTCTTC. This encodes CAWSVTGYPYNEQFF.